One and the same sample provided the 26 T cell receptor beta chains below, sequenced in a study of control samples from healthy donors and cancer patients. The repertoire was sequenced with immunoSEQ multiplex PCR; TCRdb's copy has only in-frame clones and lacks some. The repertoire consists of about 110,000 clones, with roughly nine tenths occurring once and the leading ten covering under 4.5%. Material: blood. These receptors came from a human donor in good health. The donor label of this sample is uncertain.

This chain connects TRBV5-4 to TRBJ1-2; TRBD1 agrees at 7 bases. The V and J ends lost 4 bases and 9 bases, in that order; junction bases with no gene match: 18. CDR1 and CDR2 from the germline V gene are SGHNT and YYREEE (reference sequence). The CDR3 is 16 residues long. CDR3 in amino acids: CASSLWTGEPLRSYTF. The CDR3 DNA is TGTGCCAGCAGCCTCTGGACAGGCGAACCCCTCCGTAGCTACACCTTC.

The chain recombines TRBV10-1 with TRBJ2-3, with a possible D match to TRBD2 (5 bases). Trimming cost V 3 bases and J 4 bases, with 8 bases left between them. The CDR3 length is 13 residues. Germline CDR1 and CDR2: WNHNN and SYGVQD (reference sequence). The CDR3 nucleotides are TGCGCCAGCAGTGACGGACTGTCAGATACGCAGTATTTT. It yields the protein CASSDGLSDTQYF.

This clone occurred once. The V and J genes are TRBV7-6 and TRBJ1-4; D ambiguous. The germline CDR1 and CDR2 sequences are SGHVS and FNYEAQ. V was shortened by 4 bases and J by 7 bases, with 16 bases between the two germline ends. This CDR3 is built from 15 residues. This chain's CDR3 is CASSSISGRLEKLFF. The CDR3 region has the DNA TGTGCCAGCAGCTCCATCAGTGGACGCCTTGAAAAACTGTTTTTT. Combining the CDR3 with reference TRBV7-6 and TRBJ1-4 gives the whole variable domain GAGVSQSPRYKVTKRGQDVALRCDPISGHVSLYWYRQALGQGPEFLTYFNYEAQQDKSGLPNDRFSAERPEGSISTLTIQRTEQRDSAMYRCASSSISGRLEKLFFGSGTQLSVL.

The chain couples TRBV5-4 to TRBJ1-1; tentatively, D is TRBD1 (6 bases). CDR1 and CDR2 (germline): SGHNT, YYREEE (reference sequence). This CDR3 region has 13 residues. Deletions cut 10 bases from V and 3 bases from J, with 16 bases between. CDR3 sequence (DNA): TGTGCCGGCCAAGAGGGACAATACACTGAAGCTTTCTTT. It codes for CAGQEGQYTEAFF.

V and J are TRBV7-7 and TRBJ2-3; 9 bases are a match to TRBD2. Germline V lookup: CDR1 SSHAT, CDR2 FNYEAQ (reference sequence). The ends lost 3 bases at V and 3 bases at J; junction bases unmatched: 10. This CDR3 contains 17 residues. Written as DNA, the CDR3 is TGTGCCAGCAGCTTCGGCGCGGGAGGGCCGAGAACAGATACGCAGTATTTT. Its protein is CASSFGAGGPRTDTQYF.

This chain uses TRBV10-3 with TRBJ2-1; no clear D gene. Deletions cut 4 bases from V and 7 bases from J, with 11 bases between. The length of the CDR3 is 13 residues. Looked up from germline, CDR1 is ENHRY and CDR2 is SYGVKD. This CDR3 is CAISATTRNEQFF. CDR3 DNA: TGTGCCATCAGTGCTACTACACGGAATGAGCAGTTCTTC.

The CDR3 bases are TGTGCCAGCAGCCCTATTTCCGGGACCCAGTACTTC. Amino acids: CASSPISGTQYF. The gene calls are TRBV5-6 and TRBJ2-5; no reliable D call. This CDR3 is built from 12 residues. Trimming shortened V by 4 bases and J by 7 bases, and 11 bases separated the two germline ends. Germline V gene sequence: CDR1 SGHDT, CDR2 YYEEEE.

The rearrangement joins TRBV4-1 to TRBJ1-4; 9 bases are shared with TRBD1. Germline V lookup: CDR1 MGHRA, CDR2 YSYEKL. This CDR3 comprises 16 residues. The junction had 10 bases not matched to a gene; V was cut back by 7 bases and J by 4 bases. CDR3 sequence (DNA): TGCGCCAGCAACCTACCGGGACAGGGAGATAATGAAAAACTGTTTTTT. As protein: CASNLPGQGDNEKLFF.

The chain joins TRBV7-2 to TRBJ1-4; 7 positions agree with TRBD1. The CDR3 consists of 16 residues. The germline gives CDR1 SGHTA, CDR2 FQGNSA. V gave up 5 bases and J gave up 0 bases; unmatched junction bases: 6. The CDR3 protein is CASSPRQGTTNEKLFF. CDR3 nucleotides: TGTGCCAGCAGCCCCCGACAGGGAACAACTAATGAAAAACTGTTTTTT.

This rearrangement joins TRBV9 to TRBJ2-2; D not resolved. V was shortened by 4 bases and J by 4 bases, with 2 bases between the two germline ends. Per the germline V gene, CDR1 is SGDLS and CDR2 is YYNGEE. The CDR3 has 11 residues. The CDR3 nucleotides read TGTGCCAGCAGCCTCACCGGGGAGCTGTTTTTT. It encodes CASSLTGELFF.

J is TRBJ1-1 and V is TRBV6-5, with 8 bases aligning to TRBD1. Germline lookup yields CDR1 MNHEY and CDR2 SVGAGI. This CDR3 region has 13 residues. Trimming cost V 9 bases and J 6 bases; bases outside gene matches: 9. The CDR3 sequence: CASTGGLSAEAFF. DNA for the CDR3: TGTGCCAGTACAGGGGGTCTCAGCGCTGAAGCTTTCTTT.

Of note for this clone: Other nucleotide sequences from this sample produce the same CDR3. The chain is built from TRBV12-3 or TRBV12-4 and TRBJ1-1, with unresolved D. The V gene lost 5 bases and the J gene lost 4 bases, with 8 bases spanning the gap. The CDR3 spans 12 residues. CDR3 sequence reads: CASSPGSTEAFF. The CDR3, as DNA: TGTGCCAGCAGTCCCGGGAGCACTGAAGCTTTCTTT.

The CDR3 nucleotides are TGTGCCACCAGTGACCCTGGACGCTCCGGCTTCTTCTTT. It codes for CATSDPGRSGFFF. V gene TRBV24-1 combines with J gene TRBJ1-1, with D hard to call. The CDR3 totals 13 residues. V dropped 4 bases and J dropped 14 bases, with 19 bases sitting between them. The V gene's germline CDR1 is KGHDR and CDR2 SFDVKD.

The chain is built from TRBV19 and TRBJ2-1; a possible D gene is TRBD1 (6 bases). CDR3 size: 15 residues. The V end lost 3 bases, the J end lost 6 bases, and 15 bases lay between the germline ends. Germline V lookup: CDR1 LNHDA, CDR2 SQIVND (reference sequence). CDR3 nucleotides: TGTGCCAGTAGTATCACTGGGGGCGTACCCAATGAGCAGTTCTTC. Translating gives CASSITGGVPNEQFF.

The chain couples TRBV18 to TRBJ2-7; a possible D gene is TRBD2 (6 bases). CDR3 length: 15 amino acids. Trimming took off 3 bases at V and 6 bases at J, with 18 bases between the two ends. The germline V gene has CDR1 KGHSH and CDR2 LQKENI. The CDR3 DNA reads TGTGCCAGCTCACCCCCCACGGTCCAAGCGGGCGAGCAGTACTTC. It yields the protein CASSPPTVQAGEQYF.

The chain has TRBV6-4 and TRBJ2-6, with a tentative D call TRBD1 (6 bases). Per the germline V gene, CDR1 is MRHNA and CDR2 is SNTAGT. This CDR3 is 16 amino acids long. Trimming stripped 0 bases from V and 3 bases from J, with 9 bases between. The CDR3 region has the DNA TGTGCCAGCAGTGACTCGAGGGGGTTTGGGGCCAACGTCCTGACTTTC. It is translated as CASSDSRGFGANVLTF.

This sequence joins TRBV5-6 and TRBJ1-3; TRBD1 is a possible D gene (6 bases). Germline CDR1 and CDR2: SGHDT and YYEEEE. CDR3 length: 15 amino acids. V was pared by 2 bases and J by 3 bases, with 12 bases between. The CDR3 protein is CASSFRGQFGNTIYF. The DNA of the CDR3 is TGTGCCAGCAGCTTCCGGGGGCAATTTGGAAACACCATATATTTT.

The chain uses TRBV6-6 and TRBJ2-3; D call uncertain. Trimming took 6 bases from V and 2 from J, leaving 3 bases between them. Germline V gene data show CDR1 as MNHNY and CDR2 as SVGAGI (reference sequence). The CDR3 runs 11 residues. The CDR3 loop is CASRNTDTQYF. Written as DNA, the CDR3 is TGTGCCAGCAGGAACACAGATACGCAGTATTTT.

The chain joins TRBV7-9 to TRBJ1-5; D is unclear. Germline V lookup: CDR1 SEHNR, CDR2 FQNEAQ (reference sequence). Trimming pared 5 bases from V and 9 bases from J, leaving 20 bases between. CDR3 length equals 15 residues. DNA for the CDR3: TGTGCCAGCAGCCTTGACGGAGGCAAATCAAGGCCCCAGCATTTT. This codes for CASSLDGGKSRPQHF.

This clone was recorded only once. The chain uses TRBV6-2 or TRBV6-3 and TRBJ1-2; D unresolved. The CDR3 length is 20 residues. V was trimmed by 2 bases and J by 0 bases, leaving 25 bases between them. Germline loops: CDR1 MNHEY, CDR2 SVGEGT. In DNA form, the CDR3 reads TGTGCCAGCAGTTACACCAACCCCACGCTTTGGGGAGATTCTAACTATGGCTACACCTTC. Translating gives CASSYTNPTLWGDSNYGYTF.

The chain is built from TRBV2 and TRBJ1-4, with D possibly being TRBD1 (5 bases). The CDR3 is made up of 13 amino acids. Between the trimmed V and J ends, which lost 6 bases and 6 bases, there was a span of 11 bases. Looked up from germline, CDR1 is SNHLY and CDR2 is FYNNEI. The CDR3 loop reads CASSRVKDEKLFF. DNA for the CDR3: TGTGCCAGCAGCAGGGTAAAGGATGAAAAACTGTTTTTT.

Within the sample, this clone is medium-sized. This chain links TRBV23-1 with TRBJ2-2, with TRBD2 as a possible D gene (6 bases). TRBV23-1 is marked as an open reading frame, function uncertain. V gave up 0 bases and J gave up 0 bases, with 8 bases separating them. This CDR3 spans 16 amino acids. CDR3 DNA sequence: TGCGCCAGCAGTCAATCGGGCGGGGCGAACACCGGGGAGCTGTTTTTT. Translating it yields CASSQSGGANTGELFF.

The chain carries TRBV6-2 or TRBV6-3 and TRBJ2-2; TRBD1 agrees at 8 bases. J was trimmed by 6 bases and V by 2 bases; bases with no gene match: 5. The V gene's germline CDR1 is MNHEY and CDR2 SVGEGT. This CDR3 is 15 amino acids long. This CDR3 is CASSYPRTGSGELFF. As DNA, the CDR3 is TGTGCCAGCAGTTACCCGAGGACAGGGTCCGGGGAGCTGTTTTTT.

The J gene is TRBJ1-4, the V gene TRBV5-8; 7 nucleotides line up with TRBD1. This CDR3 is 16 amino acids long. Germline-derived CDR1 and CDR2 are SGHTS and YDEGEE. Losses at the gene ends were 5 bases for V and 0 bases for J; bases not matched to a gene: 7. CDR3 coding DNA: TGTGCCAGCAGAACCGGGACAGTTGCAACTAATGAAAAACTGTTTTTT. This codes for CASRTGTVATNEKLFF.

The rearrangement uses TRBV30 and TRBJ1-1, with 9 bases fitting TRBD1. The CDR3 runs 12 residues. Germline-derived CDR1 and CDR2 are GTSNPN and SVGIG (reference sequence). V lost 4 bases, J lost 11 bases, and 8 bases stayed unmatched. CDR3: CAWNSGQGTAFF. The CDR3 nucleotides are TGTGCCTGGAATTCGGGACAGGGAACCGCTTTCTTT.

This chain connects TRBV28 to TRBJ2-3, with D possibly TRBD2 on 7 matching bases. The CDR3 covers 15 residues. V shed 6 bases and J shed 4 bases, with 17 bases lying between them. The germline V gene has CDR1 MDHEN and CDR2 SYDVKM. CDR3 amino acids: CASSPGGAGADTQYF. The DNA for the CDR3 is TGTGCCAGCAGCCCGGGGGGCGCTGGGGCAGATACGCAGTATTTT.